This T cell receptor beta chain was identified during a study of cytotoxic CD8 clonotypes in ibrutinib-treated CLL. Whole-study context: Recorded responses included approximately 24 partial and 2 complete; following median approximately 5.5 years, roughly 15 stayed remitted and roughly 12 progressed. A median about twelve months of treatment, range 6 to 36, preceded the collection of response samples. Findings and limits, study-wide: Clonality (at baseline) was higher than in age-matched healthy donors and tracked circulating CD8+ T-cell counts.

V lost 1 base and J lost 5, with 14 bases in between. Germline CDR1 and CDR2: SGHVS and FNYEAQ. This CDR3 is 15 amino acids long. This clone was seen once. What it binds is not known. The intended depth for sequencing was 1 in 200,000 to 1 in 1 million T cells. TCRdb keeps only in-frame clones here, not all; method: immunoSEQ multiplex PCR. The sample consists of some 150,000 clones, more than 70% of them appearing once. The chain has TRBV7-6 and TRBJ1-1; a possible D gene is TRBD1 (5 bases). Sequencing was performed on PBMCs, taken after 36 months of ibrutinib treatment. This TCR was sampled from a human donor with chronic lymphocytic leukemia. Here the CDR3 reads CASSLGRDGKTEAFF. The CDR3 nucleotides read TGTGCCAGCAGCTTAGGAAGGGACGGGAAGACTGAAGCTTTCTTT.